This T cell receptor beta chain appears in the sequencing data of a study of blood T cell repertoires in COVID-19. This CDR3 has 15 amino acids. Trimming pared 6 bases from V and 7 bases from J, leaving 19 bases between. From germline, CDR1 is SGHRS and CDR2 YFSETQ. As handled by the study authors: Scientists estimated how many nucleated cells there were by amplifying reference gene primers. Sequencing was performed with immunoSEQ multiplex PCR; in TCRdb, only in-frame clones are kept and a portion is missing. V, J and clone size are taken as reported in that table, and D and trimming were inferred from the DNA itself. Found here are 35,000 to 45,000 clones, roughly 92% of them singletons; the top ten hold around 0.37%.

The sequenced sample consisted of peripheral blood. The clonotype comes from a man in his fifties with COVID-19, enrolled during active disease. The V call is TRBV5-1, the J call TRBJ2-2; D is perhaps TRBD1 (6 bases). As DNA, the CDR3 is TGCGCCAGCACCCAGGGGTTACCAGAAGACGGGGAGCTGTTTTTT. Amino acid sequence: CASTQGLPEDGELFF.